Below are 27 T cell receptor beta chains sequenced from a single sample in a study of blood T cell repertoires in COVID-19. Clones were read by immunoSEQ multiplex PCR, and TCRdb kept only the in-frame ones, dropping some. Of about 190,000 clones listed, around 80% are singletons. What was sequenced was peripheral blood. The source is a woman over 75 with active or convalescent COVID-19.

The chain joins TRBV6-6 to TRBJ1-1, with D hard to call. The CDR3 has 11 residues. Per the germline V gene, CDR1 is MNHNY and CDR2 is SVGAGI (reference sequence). V lost 5 bases and J lost 11, with 12 bases in between. The CDR3 is CASSPGVSAFF. The DNA of the CDR3 is TGTGCCAGCAGTCCCGGGGTTAGCGCTTTCTTT.

The V gene is TRBV5-4, the J gene TRBJ1-2, with 8 bases matching TRBD1. J lost 4 bases, V lost 0 bases, and 2 bases had no gene match. The germline V gene encodes CDR1 SGHNT and CDR2 YYREEE (reference sequence). This CDR3 has 14 residues. Here the CDR3 DNA reads TGTGCCAGCAGCTTGGGACAGGGGATCTATGGCTACACCTTC. This translates into CASSLGQGIYGYTF.

The V and J genes are TRBV6-5 and TRBJ1-2; D may be TRBD1 (5 bases). From germline, CDR1 is MNHEY and CDR2 SVGAGI. The CDR3 consists of 15 residues. Trimming took 3 bases from V and 1 from J, leaving 12 bases between them. The CDR3 coding sequence is TGTGCCAGCAGTTATATGGGGGGAAATAACTATGGCTACACCTTC. Protein: CASSYMGGNNYGYTF.

J is TRBJ1-1 and V is TRBV28, with D possibly matching TRBD1 (6 bases). Germline V lookup: CDR1 MDHEN, CDR2 SYDVKM. There are 13 residues in the CDR3. The V end lost 3 bases, the J end lost 6 bases, and 11 bases lay between the germline ends. CDR3 in amino acids: CASSFTGKAEAFF. CDR3 sequence (DNA): TGTGCCAGCAGTTTTACAGGGAAGGCTGAAGCTTTCTTT.

The chain recombines TRBV6-4 with TRBJ2-5, with 9 bases aligning to TRBD1. Germline trimming cut 6 bases from V and 5 bases from J; bases unmatched to any gene: 10. The germline gives CDR1 MRHNA, CDR2 SNTAGT. The CDR3 length is 15 residues. The CDR3 is CASSEQGASGETQYF. CDR3 DNA sequence: TGTGCCAGCAGCGAACAGGGGGCTTCCGGGGAGACCCAGTACTTC.

The chain uses TRBV2 and TRBJ2-1; TRBD2 aligns across 9 bases. CDR1 and CDR2 (germline): SNHLY, FYNNEI. This CDR3 is 15 amino acids long. Trimming at V came to 7 bases and at J to 8 bases, leaving 12 bases not matched to a gene. CDR3 sequence reads: CASTRTGLAHDEQFF. The CDR3 DNA reads as TGTGCCAGCACCAGGACGGGACTAGCTCACGATGAGCAGTTCTTC.

This chain joins TRBV24-1 and TRBJ2-1, with TRBD2 identical over 10 bases. V lost 4 bases to trimming and J lost 7 bases; unmatched junction nucleotides: 6. This CDR3 has 15 amino acids. Germline loops: CDR1 KGHDR, CDR2 SFDVKD. The CDR3 loop is CATSDPSGGVNEQFF. The CDR3 bases are TGTGCCACCAGTGACCCAAGCGGGGGGGTTAATGAGCAGTTCTTC.

This clone has only one observation. The rearrangement joins TRBV23-1 to TRBJ1-1; D is perhaps TRBD1 (6 bases). TRBV23-1 is given ORF status, its function remaining uncertain. Trimming took off 2 bases at V and 11 bases at J, with 9 bases between the two ends. The CDR3 contains 11 residues. The CDR3 loop is CASSQNRVAFF. The CDR3 DNA is TGCGCCAGCAGTCAAAACAGGGTGGCTTTCTTT.

The chain links TRBV19 to TRBJ2-2; 9 nucleotides match TRBD1. The CDR3 runs 16 residues. Germline values: CDR1 LNHDA, CDR2 SQIVND (reference sequence). Trimming removed 6 bases from V and 7 bases from J; junction bases left unmatched: 12. The CDR3 sequence is CASRQDGTGSYGELFF. DNA for the CDR3: TGTGCCAGTAGGCAAGACGGGACAGGGTCTTACGGGGAGCTGTTTTTT.

The rearrangement links TRBV5-1 to TRBJ2-3; no firm D call. The germline V gene encodes CDR1 SGHRS and CDR2 YFSETQ. V was trimmed by 0 bases and J by 5 bases, leaving 13 bases between them. The CDR3 is 15 amino acids. The CDR3 DNA sequence: TGCGCCAGCAGCTTGGACCTCCCCGGCGGAGATACGCAGTATTTT. Translation: CASSLDLPGGDTQYF.

The gene calls are TRBV4-3 and TRBJ1-3, with D possibly being TRBD1 (5 bases). Trimming removed 8 bases at V and 4 bases at J, with 18 bases between. The length of the CDR3 is 15 residues. Germline assignment: CDR1 LGHNA and CDR2 YSLEER. CDR3 sequence (DNA): TGCGCCAGCGGCCCTGATGGGGCGATCGGAAACACCATATATTTT. Translated, it gives CASGPDGAIGNTIYF.

The gene calls are TRBV5-6 and TRBJ1-2, with D maybe TRBD1 (5 bases). Trimming took off 2 bases at V and 1 base at J, with 9 bases between the two ends. This CDR3 is built from 14 residues. CDR1 and CDR2 (germline): SGHDT, YYEEEE. The CDR3 sequence: CASSFRDSNYGYTF. The CDR3 coding sequence is TGTGCCAGCAGCTTTCGCGACAGTAACTATGGCTACACCTTC.

This clone has just a few counts. V and J are TRBV2 and TRBJ1-2; the D is unclear. Trimming removed 3 bases at V and 4 bases at J, with 6 bases between. The V gene's germline CDR1 is SNHLY and CDR2 FYNNEI. The CDR3 has 12 amino acids. CDR3 bases: TGTGCCAGCAGTGATACGGTCTATGGCTACACCTTC. Its translation: CASSDTVYGYTF.

Here the CDR3 reads CATSRPIGQQYGYTF. The CDR3 region has the DNA TGTGCCACCAGCAGACCAATCGGACAGCAGTATGGCTACACCTTC. The chain carries TRBV15 and TRBJ1-2; the D gene is possibly TRBD1 (6 bases). The V gene lost 2 bases and the J gene lost 5 bases, with 15 bases spanning the gap. Germline V CDR1 and CDR2: LNHNV, YYDKDF (reference sequence). There are 15 residues in the CDR3. The full variable domain, rest sourced from reference TRBV15 and TRBJ1-2, is DAMVIQNPRYQVTQFGKPVTLSCSQTLNHNVMYWYQQKSSQAPKLLFHYYDKDFNNEADTPDNFQSRRPNTSFCFLDIRSPGLGDTAMYLCATSRPIGQQYGYTFGSGTRLTVV.

The chain carries TRBV27 and TRBJ2-5; perhaps TRBD2 as D (7 bases). The CDR3 covers 13 residues. V was trimmed by 3 bases and J by 5 bases, leaving 10 bases between them. The germline V gene has CDR1 MNHEY and CDR2 SMNVEV (reference sequence). CDR3 amino acids: CASSFGGRETQYF. CDR3 coding DNA: TGTGCCAGCAGTTTCGGGGGGCGGGAGACCCAGTACTTC.

On this clone itself: One end of the junction fails to match germline, which may point to a read error. The chain couples TRBV6-5 to TRBJ1-2, with D tentatively TRBD1 (5 bases). CDR3 length: 13 amino acids. Germline values: CDR1 MNHEY, CDR2 SVGAGI. CDR3 coding DNA: TGTGCCAGCAGTCCCACCGTAAGGAGGGGACTGGCCTTC. This encodes CASSPTVRRGLAF.

V usage is TRBV4-1 and J usage is TRBJ2-4; no definite D call. This CDR3 comprises 16 residues. Trimming took 5 bases from V and 0 from J, leaving 14 bases between them. Germline CDR1 MGHRA, CDR2 YSYEKL. CDR3 nucleotide sequence: TGCGCCAGCAGCGTCCAGCGAGCGCTAGCCAAAAACATTCAGTACTTC. Protein product: CASSVQRALAKNIQYF.

V gene TRBV18 combines with J gene TRBJ2-1, with TRBD1 as a possible D gene (6 bases). CDR3 size: 17 residues. V lost 0 bases and J lost 1, with 13 bases in between. Germline CDR1 KGHSH, CDR2 LQKENI. CDR3 amino acids: CASSPPGRGRSYNEQFF. The CDR3 DNA sequence: TGTGCCAGCTCACCACCAGGCAGGGGACGGTCCTACAATGAGCAGTTCTTC.

The chain links TRBV7-2 to TRBJ1-1; 8 bases line up with TRBD1. CDR3 length equals 16 residues. J gave up 0 bases and V 6 bases, and 9 bases lay outside the gene matches. Per germline, CDR1 SGHTA and CDR2 FQGNSA. CDR3 DNA sequence: TGTGCCAGCAGAGAATACAGGGGGAGGATGAACACTGAAGCTTTCTTT. Protein product: CASREYRGRMNTEAFF.

This sequence joins TRBV4-3 and TRBJ2-7, with a weak D call TRBD1 (7 bases). Germline V CDR1 and CDR2: LGHNA, YSLEER. The CDR3 covers 15 residues. V lost 4 bases and J lost 3, with 16 bases in between. For the CDR3, the DNA is TGCGCCAGCAGCCCAACAGGAGGGACAGACTACGAGCAGTACTTC. This codes for CASSPTGGTDYEQYF.

This chain links TRBV6-1 with TRBJ1-6; D gene unclear. The CDR3 covers 17 residues. CDR1 MNHNS and CDR2 SASEGT come from the germline V gene. V was cut by 2 bases and J by 10 bases, with 21 bases left in between. CDR3 region: CASSELSGQELGSPLHF. The DNA for the CDR3 is TGTGCCAGCAGTGAATTAAGCGGGCAGGAATTGGGGTCACCCCTCCACTTT.

The CDR3 protein is CASSAGDRDQETQYF. CDR3 coding DNA: TGCGCCAGCAGCGCCGGGGACAGAGACCAAGAGACCCAGTACTTC. The genes are TRBV5-1 and TRBJ2-5; TRBD1 matches 7 bases. The CDR3 consists of 15 residues. Trimming at V came to 4 bases and at J to 0 bases, leaving 6 bases not matched to a gene. Germline V lookup: CDR1 SGHRS, CDR2 YFSETQ.

This clone was seen a handful of times. The chain recombines TRBV7-9 with TRBJ1-2; unclear D gene. Trimming took off 1 base at V and 5 bases at J, with 5 bases between the two ends. CDR1 and CDR2 (germline): SEHNR, FQNEAQ (reference sequence). The CDR3 sequence is 12 residues long. The CDR3 is CASSLDRYGYTF. The CDR3 nucleotides read TGTGCCAGCAGCTTAGATCGGTATGGCTACACCTTC. The full variable domain, in which reference TRBV7-9 and TRBJ1-2 provide the parts outside the CDR3, is DTGVSQNPRHKITKRGQNVTFRCDPISEHNRLYWYRQTLGQGPEFLTYFQNEAQLEKSRLLSDRFSAERPKGSFSTLEIQRTEQGDSAMYLCASSLDRYGYTFGSGTRLTVV.

The chain employs TRBV30 and TRBJ2-7; tentatively, D is TRBD2 (6 bases). Germline CDR1 and CDR2: GTSNPN and SVGIG (reference sequence). The V and J ends lost 6 bases and 5 bases respectively, with 14 bases between them. This CDR3 has 12 residues. The CDR3, as DNA: TGTGCCTGCCCGGGACTGACAAACGAGCAGTACTTC. Protein sequence: CACPGLTNEQYF. Full variable domain (outside the CDR3, taken from reference TRBV30 and TRBJ2-7): SQTIHQWPATLVQPVGSPLSLECTVEGTSNPNLYWYRQAAGRGLQLLFYSVGIGQISSEVPQNLSASRPQDRQFILSSKKLLLSDSGFYLCACPGLTNEQYFGPGTRLTVT.

This chain connects TRBV5-4 to TRBJ2-1; 9 bases are shared with TRBD2. From germline, CDR1 is SGHNT and CDR2 YYREEE (reference sequence). This CDR3 has 18 residues. V lost 0 bases and J lost 3; bases outside the gene matches: 10. The CDR3 loop is CASSLDSRGGRFYNEQFF. The CDR3 region has the DNA TGTGCCAGCAGCTTGGACTCGCGGGGGGGCCGTTTCTACAATGAGCAGTTCTTC. Complete variable domain (other parts from reference TRBV5-4 and TRBJ2-1): ETGVTQSPTHLIKTRGQQVTLRCSSQSGHNTVSWYQQALGQGPQFIFQYYREEENGRGNFPPRFSGLQFPNYSSELNVNALELDDSALYLCASSLDSRGGRFYNEQFFGPGTRLTVL.

The chain combines TRBV15 with TRBJ2-6, with a tentative D call TRBD2 (6 bases). The germline V gene encodes CDR1 LNHNV and CDR2 YYDKDF (reference sequence). Trimming took off 4 bases at V and 2 bases at J, with 12 bases between the two ends. This CDR3 spans 16 amino acids. For the CDR3, the DNA is TGTGCCACCAGCAAAGGAAGGGAGGCTGGGGCCAACGTCCTGACTTTC. Its translation: CATSKGREAGANVLTF.

The genes are TRBV3-1 (or the pseudogene TRBV3-2) and TRBJ2-7; possible D gene TRBD2, 6 bases. Germline CDR1 and CDR2: LGHDT and YNNKEL (reference sequence). The CDR3 is made up of 14 amino acids. Between the trimmed V and J ends, which lost 4 bases and 6 bases, there was a span of 16 bases. DNA of the CDR3: TGTGCCAGCAGCCCCAGGGTGCGGGGCGCCGAGCAGTACTTC. The encoded protein is CASSPRVRGAEQYF.